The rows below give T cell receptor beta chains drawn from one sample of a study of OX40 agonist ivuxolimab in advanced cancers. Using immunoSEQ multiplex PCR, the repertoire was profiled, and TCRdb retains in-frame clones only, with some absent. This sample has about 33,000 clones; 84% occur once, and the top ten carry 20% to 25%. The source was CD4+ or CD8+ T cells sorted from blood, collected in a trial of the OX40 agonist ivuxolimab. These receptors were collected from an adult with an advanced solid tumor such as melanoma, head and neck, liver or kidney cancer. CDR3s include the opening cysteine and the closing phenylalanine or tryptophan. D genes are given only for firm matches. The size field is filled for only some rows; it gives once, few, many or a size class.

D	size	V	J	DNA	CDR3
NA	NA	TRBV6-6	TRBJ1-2	TGTGCCAGCAGTTATTCGATCGTGAATTCGGATGGCTACACCTTC	CASSYSIVNSDGYTF
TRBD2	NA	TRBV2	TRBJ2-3	TGTGCCAGCAGTGATCAGCGGGGAGATAGGAAGAACACAGATACGCAGTATTTT	CASSDQRGDRKNTDTQYF
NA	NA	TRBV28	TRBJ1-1	TGTGCCAGCAGTCCCCGGGCCCTCACTGAAGCTTTCTTT	CASSPRALTEAFF
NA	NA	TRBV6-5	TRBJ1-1	TGTGCCAGCAGTTACTCCGACACTGAAGCTTTCTTT	CASSYSDTEAFF
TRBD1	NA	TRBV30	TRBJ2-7	TGTGCCTGGAGGTGGGGGACAGGGGTCTACGAGCAGTACTTC	CAWRWGTGVYEQYF
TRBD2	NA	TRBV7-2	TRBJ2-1	TGTGCCAGCAGCCCTGGGACTAGCGGGAGGGATGAGCAGTTCTTC	CASSPGTSGRDEQFF
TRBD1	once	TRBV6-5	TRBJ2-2	TGTGCCAGCAGTTTAGGGACAGGGGACACCGGGGAGCTGTTTTTT	CASSLGTGDTGELFF
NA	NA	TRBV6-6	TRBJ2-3	TGTGCCAGCAGTTCGGAGACAGGGACTGTCACAGATACGCAGTATTTT	CASSSETGTVTDTQYF
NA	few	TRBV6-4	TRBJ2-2	TGTGCCAGCAGTGAACCACAGGACACCGGGGAGCTGTTTTTT	CASSEPQDTGELFF
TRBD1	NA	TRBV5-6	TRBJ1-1	TGTGCCAGCAGCATCCAGGGGGGTGAAGCTTTCTTT	CASSIQGGEAFF
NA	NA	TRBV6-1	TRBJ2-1	TGTGCCAGCAGTGAATCTACAGACGGAGCAGGAGCGCCGTTCTTC	CASSESTDGAGAPFF
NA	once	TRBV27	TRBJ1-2	TGTGCCAGCAGTTTATCGGGATTCTATGGCTACACCTTC	CASSLSGFYGYTF
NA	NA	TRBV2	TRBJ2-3	TGTGCCAGCAGCTTTCCGGGACTCGACGGGACAGATACGCAGTATTTT	CASSFPGLDGTDTQYF
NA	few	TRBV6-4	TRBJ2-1	TGTGCCAGCAGTGAATCAGGAGAAAGGAATGAGCAGTTCTTC	CASSESGERNEQFF
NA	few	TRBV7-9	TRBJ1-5	TGTGCCAGCAGCTTAGGGCAGAAAAATCAGCCCCAGCATTTT	CASSLGQKNQPQHF
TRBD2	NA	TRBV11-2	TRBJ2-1	TGTGCCAGCAGCTTAGGTGGGGGTTCGGGACTAGCGGGCCATGAGCAGTTCTTC	CASSLGGGSGLAGHEQFF
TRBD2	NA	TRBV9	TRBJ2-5	TGTGCCAGCAGCCCCCCCGGGACTACGCAAGAGACCCAGTACTTC	CASSPPGTTQETQYF
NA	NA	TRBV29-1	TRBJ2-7	TGCAGCGTCACATCCTCCTTCTCTTACGAGCAGTACTTC	CSVTSSFSYEQYF